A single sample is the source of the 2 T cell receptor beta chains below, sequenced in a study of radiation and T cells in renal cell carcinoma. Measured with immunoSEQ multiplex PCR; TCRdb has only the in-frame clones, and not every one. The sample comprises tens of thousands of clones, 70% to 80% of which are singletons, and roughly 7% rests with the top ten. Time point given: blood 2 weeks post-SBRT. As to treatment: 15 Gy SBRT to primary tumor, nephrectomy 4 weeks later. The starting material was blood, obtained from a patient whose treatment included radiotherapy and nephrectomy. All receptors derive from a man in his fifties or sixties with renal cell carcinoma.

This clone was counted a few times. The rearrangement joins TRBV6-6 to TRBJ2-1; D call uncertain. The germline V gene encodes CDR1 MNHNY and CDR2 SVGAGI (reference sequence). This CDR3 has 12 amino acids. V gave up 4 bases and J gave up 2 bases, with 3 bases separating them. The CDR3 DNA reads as TGTGCCAGCAGTTCTACCTACAATGAGCAGTTCTTC. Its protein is CASSSTYNEQFF.

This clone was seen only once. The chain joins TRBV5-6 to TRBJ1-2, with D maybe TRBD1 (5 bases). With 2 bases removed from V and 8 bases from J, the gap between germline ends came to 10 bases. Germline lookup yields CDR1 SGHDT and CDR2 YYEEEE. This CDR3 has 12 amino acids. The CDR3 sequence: CASSFGGSGYTF. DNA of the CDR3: TGTGCCAGCAGCTTTGGGGGATCGGGCTACACCTTC.